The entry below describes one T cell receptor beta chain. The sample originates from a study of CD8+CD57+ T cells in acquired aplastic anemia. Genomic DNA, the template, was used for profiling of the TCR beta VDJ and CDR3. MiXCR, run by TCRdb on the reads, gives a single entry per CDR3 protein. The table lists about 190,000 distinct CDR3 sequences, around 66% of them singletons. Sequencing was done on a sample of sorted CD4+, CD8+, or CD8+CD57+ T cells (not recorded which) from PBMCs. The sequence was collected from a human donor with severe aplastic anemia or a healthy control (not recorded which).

The CDR3 region is CATSDLTEETQYF. The CDR3 DNA is TGTGCCACCAGTGATTTGACGGAAGAGACCCAGTACTTC. The chain has TRBV24-1 and TRBJ2-5; D remains ambiguous. CDR3 length equals 13 residues. Germline lookup yields CDR1 KGHDR and CDR2 SFDVKD. Trimming removed 0 bases at V and 3 bases at J, with 4 bases between.